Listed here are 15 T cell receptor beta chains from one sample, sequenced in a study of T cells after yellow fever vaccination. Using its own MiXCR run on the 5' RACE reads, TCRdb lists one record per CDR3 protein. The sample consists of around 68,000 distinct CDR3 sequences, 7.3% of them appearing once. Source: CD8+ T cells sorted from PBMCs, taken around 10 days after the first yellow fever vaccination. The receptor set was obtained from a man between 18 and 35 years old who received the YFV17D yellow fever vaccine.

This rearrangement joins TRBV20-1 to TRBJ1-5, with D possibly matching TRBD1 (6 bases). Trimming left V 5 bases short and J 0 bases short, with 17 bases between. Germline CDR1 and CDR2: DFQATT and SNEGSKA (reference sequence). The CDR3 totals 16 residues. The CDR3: CSAAGGQRYSNQPQHF. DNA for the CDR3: TGCAGTGCTGCAGGCGGACAGCGCTATAGCAATCAGCCCCAGCATTTT.

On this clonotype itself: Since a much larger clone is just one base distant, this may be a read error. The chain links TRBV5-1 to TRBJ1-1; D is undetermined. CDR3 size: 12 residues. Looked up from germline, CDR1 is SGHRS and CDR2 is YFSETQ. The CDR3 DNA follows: TGCGCCAGCAGAAAGGTGAACACTGAAGCTATCTTT. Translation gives CASRKVNTEAIF.

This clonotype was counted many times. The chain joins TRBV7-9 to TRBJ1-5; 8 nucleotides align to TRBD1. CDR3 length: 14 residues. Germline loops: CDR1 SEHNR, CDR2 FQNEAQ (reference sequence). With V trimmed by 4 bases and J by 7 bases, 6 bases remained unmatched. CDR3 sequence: CASSSGTGPQPQHF. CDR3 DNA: TGTGCCAGCAGCTCTGGGACAGGTCCGCAGCCCCAGCATTTT.

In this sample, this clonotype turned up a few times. CDR3: CASSLTQINTEAFF. CDR3 DNA sequence: TGTGCCAGCAGCTTAACACAGATAAACACTGAAGCTTTCTTT. The V call is TRBV7-9, the J call TRBJ1-1; D remains unclear. V was trimmed by 2 bases and J by 2 bases, leaving 9 bases between them. Germline V CDR1 and CDR2: SEHNR, FQNEAQ (reference sequence). The length of the CDR3 is 14 residues.

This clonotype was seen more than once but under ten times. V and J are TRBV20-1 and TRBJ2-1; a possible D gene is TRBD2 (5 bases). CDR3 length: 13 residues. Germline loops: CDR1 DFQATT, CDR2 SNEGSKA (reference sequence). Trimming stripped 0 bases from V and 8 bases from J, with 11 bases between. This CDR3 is CSARDRRGHEQFF. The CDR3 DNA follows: TGCAGTGCTAGAGATCGTAGAGGGCATGAGCAGTTCTTC.

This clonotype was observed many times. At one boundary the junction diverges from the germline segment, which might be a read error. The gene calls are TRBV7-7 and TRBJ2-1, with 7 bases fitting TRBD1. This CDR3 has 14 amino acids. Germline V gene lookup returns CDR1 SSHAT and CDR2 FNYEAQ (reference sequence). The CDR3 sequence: CASSPRDRGNEQFF. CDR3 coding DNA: TGTGCTAGCAGCCCCCGGGACAGAGGCAATGAGCAGTTCTTC. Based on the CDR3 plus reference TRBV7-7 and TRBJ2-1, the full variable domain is GAGVSQSPRYKVTKRGQDVTLRCDPISSHATLYWYQQALGQGPEFLTYFNYEAQPDKSGLPSDRFSAERPEGSISTLTIQRTEQRDSAMYRCASSPRDRGNEQFFGPGTRLTVL.

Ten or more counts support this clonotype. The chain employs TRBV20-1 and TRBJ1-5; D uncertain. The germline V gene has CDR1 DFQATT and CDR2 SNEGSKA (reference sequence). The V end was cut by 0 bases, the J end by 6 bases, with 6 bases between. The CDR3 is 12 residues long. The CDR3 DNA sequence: TGCAGTGCTAGAGATGGTCTTCAGCCCCAGCATTTT. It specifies CSARDGLQPQHF.

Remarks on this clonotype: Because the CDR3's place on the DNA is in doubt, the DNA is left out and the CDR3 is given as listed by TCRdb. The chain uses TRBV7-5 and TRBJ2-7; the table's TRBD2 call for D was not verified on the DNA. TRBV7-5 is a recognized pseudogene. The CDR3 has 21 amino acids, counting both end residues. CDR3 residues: CSSVPAASRLAGRTVTYEQYV.

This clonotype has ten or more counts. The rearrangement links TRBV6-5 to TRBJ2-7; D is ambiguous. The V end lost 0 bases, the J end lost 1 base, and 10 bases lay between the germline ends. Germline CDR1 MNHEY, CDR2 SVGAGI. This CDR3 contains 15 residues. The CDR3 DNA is TGTGCCAGCAGTTACTCGATGACGGATTCCTACGAGCAGTACTTC. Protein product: CASSYSMTDSYEQYF.

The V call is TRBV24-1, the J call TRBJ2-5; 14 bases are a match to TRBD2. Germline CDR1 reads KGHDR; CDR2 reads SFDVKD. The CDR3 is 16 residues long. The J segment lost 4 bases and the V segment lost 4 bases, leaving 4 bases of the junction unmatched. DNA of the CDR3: TGTGCCACCAGTGAACCGGGACTAGCGGGGGCAGAGACCCAGTACTTC. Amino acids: CATSEPGLAGAETQYF.

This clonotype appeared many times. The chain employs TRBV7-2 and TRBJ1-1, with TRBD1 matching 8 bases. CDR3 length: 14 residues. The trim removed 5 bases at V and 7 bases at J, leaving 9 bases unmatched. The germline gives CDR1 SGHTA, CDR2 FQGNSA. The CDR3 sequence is CASSDSGGKSEAFF. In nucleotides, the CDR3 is TGTGCCAGCAGCGACTCAGGGGGCAAGAGTGAAGCTTTCTTT.

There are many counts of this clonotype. The CDR3 here is CASSVGPSSYEQYV. The CDR3 DNA follows: TGTGCCAGCAGCGTTGGTCCTAGCTCCTACGAGCAGTACGTC. The chain couples TRBV9 to TRBJ2-7; D call uncertain. Looked up from germline, CDR1 is SGDLS and CDR2 is YYNGEE. V was cut by 2 bases and J by 0 bases, with 9 bases left in between. This CDR3 spans 14 amino acids.

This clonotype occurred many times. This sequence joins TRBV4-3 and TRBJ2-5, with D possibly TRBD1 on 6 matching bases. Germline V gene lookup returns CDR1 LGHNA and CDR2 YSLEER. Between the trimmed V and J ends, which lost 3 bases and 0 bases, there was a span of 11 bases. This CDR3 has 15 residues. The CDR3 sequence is CASSQGTPYQETQYF. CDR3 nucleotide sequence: TGCGCCAGCAGCCAGGGGACACCGTACCAAGAGACCCAGTACTTC.

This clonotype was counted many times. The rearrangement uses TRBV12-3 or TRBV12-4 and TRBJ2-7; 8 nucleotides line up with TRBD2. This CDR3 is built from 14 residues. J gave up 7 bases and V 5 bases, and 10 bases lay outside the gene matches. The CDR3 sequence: CASSLPGLGGEQYF. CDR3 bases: TGTGCCAGCAGTCTTCCGGGACTAGGGGGTGAGCAGTACTTC.

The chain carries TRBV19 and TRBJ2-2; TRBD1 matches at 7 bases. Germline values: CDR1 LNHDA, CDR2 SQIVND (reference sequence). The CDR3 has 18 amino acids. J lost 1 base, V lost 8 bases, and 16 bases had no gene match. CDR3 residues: CASSKAGDSYVNTGELFF. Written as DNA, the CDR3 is TGTGCCAGTTCCAAGGCAGGGGACAGCTACGTGAACACCGGGGAGCTGTTTTTT.